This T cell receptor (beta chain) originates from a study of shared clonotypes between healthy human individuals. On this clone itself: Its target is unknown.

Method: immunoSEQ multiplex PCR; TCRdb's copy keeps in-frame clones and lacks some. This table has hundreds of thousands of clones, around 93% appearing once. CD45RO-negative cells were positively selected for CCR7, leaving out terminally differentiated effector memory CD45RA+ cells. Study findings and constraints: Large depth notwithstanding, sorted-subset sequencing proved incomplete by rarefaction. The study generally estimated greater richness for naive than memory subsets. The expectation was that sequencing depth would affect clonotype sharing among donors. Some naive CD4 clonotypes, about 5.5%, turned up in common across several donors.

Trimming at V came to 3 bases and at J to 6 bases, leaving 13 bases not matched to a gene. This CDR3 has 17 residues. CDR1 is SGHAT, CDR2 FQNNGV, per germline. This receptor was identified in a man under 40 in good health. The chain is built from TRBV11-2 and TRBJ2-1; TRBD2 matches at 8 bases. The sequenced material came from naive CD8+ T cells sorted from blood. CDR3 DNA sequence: TGTGCCAGCAGCTTCCCGCCCGGGACTAGGGAGGGCAATGAGCAGTTCTTC. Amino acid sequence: CASSFPPGTREGNEQFF. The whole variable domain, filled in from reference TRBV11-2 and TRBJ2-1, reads EAGVAQSPRYKIIEKRQSVAFWCNPISGHATLYWYQQILGQGPKLLIQFQNNGVVDDSQLPKDRFSAERLKGVDSTLKIQPAKLEDSAVYLCASSFPPGTREGNEQFFGPGTRLTVL.